This TCR beta chain was profiled in a study of CD8+ T cells in alopecia areata. The sequencing template was cDNA reverse transcribed from extracted RNA. The data were produced by immunoSEQ multiplex PCR, yet TCRdb's version contains in-frame clones alone and is incomplete. The repertoire consists of about 270,000 clones, none detected only once. Only a few counts were recorded for this clone. The genes are named according to mouse. The CDR3 end falls 4 residues outside the read, so it is completed with the germline J gene. The CDR3 consists of 13 residues. Germline V gene data show CDR1 as NSHNY and CDR2 as SYGAGN. V was clipped by 4 bases and J by 2 bases, with 8 bases between them. Using CD4, CD8alpha, NKG2D, NKG2ACE and other markers, pooled cutaneous lymph node cells were sorted.

The chain has TRBV13-1 and TRBJ2-4; possibly TRBD1 for D (5 bases). This TCR derives from a C3H/HeJ mouse with alopecia areata. The MHC haplotype recorded for the strain is H2-k. Sequencing was done on a sample of CD4+ T cells sorted from a lymph node. CDR3 protein: CASSYRNQNTLYF. The sequenced part of the CDR3 DNA is TGTGCCAGCAGTTACAGGAATCAAAAC.